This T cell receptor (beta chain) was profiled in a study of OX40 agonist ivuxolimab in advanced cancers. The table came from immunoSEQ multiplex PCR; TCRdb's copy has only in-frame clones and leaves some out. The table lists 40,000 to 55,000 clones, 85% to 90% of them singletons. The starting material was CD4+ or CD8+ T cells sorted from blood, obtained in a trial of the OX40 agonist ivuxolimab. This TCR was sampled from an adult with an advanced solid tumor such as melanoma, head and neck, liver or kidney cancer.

The CDR3 DNA reads TGTGCCAGCAGCTTAGCCGGGGCAGTCGGCGAGCAGTACTTC. Protein: CASSLAGAVGEQYF. The chain couples TRBV7-7 to TRBJ2-7, with D perhaps being TRBD1 or TRBD2 (5 bases each). Germline CDR1 is SSHAT and CDR2 is FNYEAQ (reference sequence). This CDR3 is 14 amino acids long. Trimming removed 0 bases from V and 6 bases from J, with 12 bases in between.